This TCR beta chain emerged from a study of cytomegalovirus exposure and HLA in healthy donors. Study-wide results and limits: Three CMV-associated chains proved CMV antigen-specific in vitro. A missense DCLRE1C variant was associated with V- and J-gene trimming of TCR beta chains in a later analysis, and an independent cohort replicated the association. The study designated roughly 150 TCR beta chains cytomegalovirus-associated. The records held CMV serostatus as the only immune exposure information.

Amplification used 60 Vbeta primers and 13 Jbeta primers. Profiling relied on immunoSEQ multiplex PCR, and the TCRdb table lists in-frame clones only, not all of them. The data hold a few hundred thousand clones, with approximately 83% observed a single time. Turning to this clone: Its antigen is unknown.

The germline CDR1 and CDR2 sequences are LNHNV and YYDKDF (reference sequence). Trimming shortened V by 5 bases and J by 7 bases, and 14 bases separated the two germline ends. The CDR3 has 13 residues. This chain uses TRBV15 with TRBJ1-1; perhaps TRBD1 as D (5 bases). The sequence derives from a girl aged 10 to 17 in good health and CMV-seronegative. The sequenced material came from PBMCs. The chain's CDR3 is CATSFKDQGEAFF. The CDR3 coding sequence is TGTGCCACCAGCTTTAAGGACCAGGGTGAAGCTTTCTTT.